Listed below are T cell receptor beta chains from one sample, sequenced in a study of breast tumors, draining lymph nodes, adjacent tissues. TCRdb processed the multiplex PCR reads anew with MiXCR; each CDR3 protein has one entry. The table records tens of thousands of distinct CDR3 sequences, 45% to 75% of them present only once. The material sequenced was breast tumor tissue. Receptor source: a female donor with breast cancer. Some clones in this sample may be carry-over from other donors' samples. CDR3s include the opening cysteine and the closing phenylalanine or tryptophan. The D gene is left open where the match is weak. Expanded clones are given a class, and other clones once, few, many or no size at all.

j_gene: TRBJ2-6
v_gene: TRBV2
d_gene: .
abundance: many
CDR3nt: TGTGCCAGCAGCGAAATGGGGACCGGGGCCAACGTCCTGACTTTC
CDR3aa: CASSEMGTGANVLTF

j_gene: TRBJ2-5
v_gene: TRBV30
d_gene: TRBD1
abundance: many
CDR3nt: TGTGCCTGGAGAGGACAGGGGGTAGAGACCCAGTACTTC
CDR3aa: CAWRGQGVETQYF

j_gene: TRBJ2-7
v_gene: TRBV20-1
d_gene: TRBD2
abundance: .
CDR3nt: TGCAGTGTTCCGGGACTAGCGGGTGAGCAGTACTTC
CDR3aa: CSVPGLAGEQYF

j_gene: TRBJ2-3
v_gene: TRBV6-2/TRBV6-3
d_gene: TRBD2
abundance: many
CDR3nt: TGTGCCAGCAGACCTGGTGGGCTGGCGGGGGGGCCGAGTACGCAGTATTTT
CDR3aa: CASRPGGLAGGPSTQYF

j_gene: TRBJ1-1
v_gene: TRBV6-2/TRBV6-3
d_gene: .
abundance: .
CDR3nt: TGTGCCAGCAGAAACACGGCATCAGGTAACACTGAAGCTTTCTTT
CDR3aa: CASRNTASGNTEAFF

j_gene: TRBJ2-7
v_gene: TRBV13
d_gene: TRBD1
abundance: once
CDR3nt: TGTGCCAGCAGCTTAGTTTCGGGGTTGGACAGGGGGCGGTTCGAGCAGTACTTC
CDR3aa: CASSLVSGLDRGRFEQYF

j_gene: TRBJ2-6
v_gene: TRBV5-1
d_gene: .
abundance: medium-sized
CDR3nt: TGCGCCAGCAGCTTGGAGGGGCCTAGCTCTGGGGCCAACGTCCTGACTTTC
CDR3aa: CASSLEGPSSGANVLTF

j_gene: TRBJ2-7
v_gene: TRBV27
d_gene: .
abundance: many
CDR3nt: TGTGCCAGCAGTTCCCCCCAACTAGCAGTCTACGAGCAGTACTTC
CDR3aa: CASSSPQLAVYEQYF

j_gene: TRBJ2-5
v_gene: TRBV7-9
d_gene: .
abundance: .
CDR3nt: TGTGCCAGCAGCTTAGAGGAAGGGAGGGAGACCCAGTACTTC
CDR3aa: CASSLEEGRETQYF

j_gene: TRBJ1-5
v_gene: TRBV5-1
d_gene: TRBD1
abundance: .
CDR3nt: TGCGCCAGCAGTCCCGGGACAGGGGGCTCTCGGCCCCAGCATTTT
CDR3aa: CASSPGTGGSRPQHF

j_gene: TRBJ2-5
v_gene: TRBV7-2
d_gene: .
abundance: .
CDR3nt: TGTGCCAGCAGCCTAAACGGACGGAGGGAAGAGACCCAGTACTTC
CDR3aa: CASSLNGRREETQYF

j_gene: TRBJ1-4
v_gene: TRBV29-1
d_gene: .
abundance: once
CDR3nt: TGCAGCGCCCTCGGGGGCGCAACTAATGAAAAACTGTTTTTT
CDR3aa: CSALGGATNEKLFF

j_gene: TRBJ1-2
v_gene: TRBV7-2
d_gene: .
abundance: .
CDR3nt: TGTGCCAGCAGCTCATTCGGGACCCAGGGAATTGGTGGCTACACCTTC
CDR3aa: CASSSFGTQGIGGYTF

j_gene: TRBJ2-3
v_gene: TRBV12-3/TRBV12-4
d_gene: .
abundance: .
CDR3nt: TGTGCCAGCAGTTTAGCGGGAGCCGACAAGACAGATACGCAGTATTTT
CDR3aa: CASSLAGADKTDTQYF

j_gene: TRBJ1-5
v_gene: TRBV24-1
d_gene: TRBD1
abundance: .
CDR3nt: TGTGCCACCAGTAAAAGGGGGCCCAATCAGCCCCAGCATTTT
CDR3aa: CATSKRGPNQPQHF

j_gene: TRBJ2-1
v_gene: TRBV6-2/TRBV6-3
d_gene: .
abundance: many
CDR3nt: TGTGCCAGCAGTGACTCCGATAGGGTCCATGAGCAGTTCTTC
CDR3aa: CASSDSDRVHEQFF

j_gene: TRBJ2-4
v_gene: TRBV6-5
d_gene: TRBD2
abundance: .
CDR3nt: TGTGCCAGCAGTTACTCGACCGGGAGGAGTGCCAAAAACATTCAGTACTTC
CDR3aa: CASSYSTGRSAKNIQYF

j_gene: TRBJ1-2
v_gene: TRBV6-1
d_gene: TRBD1
abundance: medium-sized
CDR3nt: TGTGCCAGCAGTGAGCAAGACAGGGGTCGAGGCTACACCTTC
CDR3aa: CASSEQDRGRGYTF

j_gene: TRBJ1-6
v_gene: TRBV7-9
d_gene: TRBD1
abundance: .
CDR3nt: TGTGCCATCGGTACAGGGGGCCGTAATTCACCCCTCCACTTT
CDR3aa: CAIGTGGRNSPLHF

j_gene: TRBJ2-1
v_gene: TRBV20-1
d_gene: .
abundance: many
CDR3nt: TGCAGTGCTAGGCCCCCGGGCGGGATGTTTGAGCAGTTCTTC
CDR3aa: CSARPPGGMFEQFF